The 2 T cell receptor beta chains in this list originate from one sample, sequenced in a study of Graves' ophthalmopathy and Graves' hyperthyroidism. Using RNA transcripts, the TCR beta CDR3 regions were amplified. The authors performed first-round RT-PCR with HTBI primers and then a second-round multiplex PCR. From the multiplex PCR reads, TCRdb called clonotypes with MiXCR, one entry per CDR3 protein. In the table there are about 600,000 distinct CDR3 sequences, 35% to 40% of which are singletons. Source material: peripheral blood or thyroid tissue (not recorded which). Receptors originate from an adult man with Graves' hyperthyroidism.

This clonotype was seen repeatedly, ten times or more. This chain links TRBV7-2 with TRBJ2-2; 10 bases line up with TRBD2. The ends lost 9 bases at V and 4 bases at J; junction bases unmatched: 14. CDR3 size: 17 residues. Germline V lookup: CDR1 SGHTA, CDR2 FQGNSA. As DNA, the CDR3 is TGTGCCAGTTTTCAGCGTTCCGGGACTAGCGTCACCGGGGAGCTGTTTTTT. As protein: CASFQRSGTSVTGELFF.

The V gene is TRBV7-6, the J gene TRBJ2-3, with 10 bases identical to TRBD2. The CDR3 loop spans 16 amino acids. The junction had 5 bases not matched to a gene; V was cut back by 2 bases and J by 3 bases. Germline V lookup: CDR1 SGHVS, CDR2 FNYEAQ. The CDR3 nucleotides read TGTGCCAGCAGCTTATGGGGACTAGCGAATACAGATACGCAGTATTTT. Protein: CASSLWGLANTDTQYF.